These T cell receptor beta chains were read from a single sample in a study of T cell changes during pregnancy in multiple sclerosis. Measured with immunoSEQ multiplex PCR; TCRdb has only the in-frame clones, and not every one. The repertoire holds over 25,000 clones, with approximately 91% as singletons. The input for sequencing was CD8+ T cells from peripheral blood mononuclear cells, taken after pregnancy. All receptors derive from a female donor with multiple sclerosis, enrolled in a pregnancy study. The CDR3 runs from the conserved cysteine through the conserved F or W. The order of the fields is J gene, clone size, D gene, V gene, CDR3 DNA, CDR3 protein. D genes are given only for firm matches. Size values are once, few and many counts, or a class for expanded clones, and some rows have none.

j_gene: TRBJ2-7; abundance: .; d_gene: TRBD1; v_gene: TRBV4-2; CDR3nt: TGTGCCAGCAGCCAGACAGGGAACTCCTACGAGCAGTACTTC; CDR3aa: CASSQTGNSYEQYF
j_gene: TRBJ2-3; abundance: .; d_gene: TRBD2; v_gene: TRBV30; CDR3nt: TGTGCCTGGAGTTCGTTAGCGGGAGGTAGCACAGATACGCAGTATTTT; CDR3aa: CAWSSLAGGSTDTQYF
j_gene: TRBJ2-7; abundance: .; d_gene: TRBD2; v_gene: TRBV11-1; CDR3nt: TGTGCCAGCAGCGACGGACGGGGGGGCGAGCAGTACTTC; CDR3aa: CASSDGRGGEQYF
j_gene: TRBJ2-7; abundance: .; d_gene: .; v_gene: TRBV19; CDR3nt: TGTGCCAGTAGTATGTACCTAGCGTCCTACGAGCAGTACTTC; CDR3aa: CASSMYLASYEQYF
j_gene: TRBJ1-1; abundance: .; d_gene: .; v_gene: TRBV28; CDR3nt: TGTGCCAGCAGTTTATCCGGGTCCACTGAAGCTTTCTTT; CDR3aa: CASSLSGSTEAFF
j_gene: TRBJ2-7; abundance: .; d_gene: TRBD1; v_gene: TRBV29-1; CDR3nt: TGCAGCGTCCACGTGACAGGGTCGGATGAGCAGTACTTC; CDR3aa: CSVHVTGSDEQYF
j_gene: TRBJ1-2; abundance: .; d_gene: TRBD1; v_gene: TRBV28; CDR3nt: TGTGCCAGCATACTTTCAGGGGGCGGTGATGGCTACACCTTC; CDR3aa: CASILSGGGDGYTF
j_gene: TRBJ2-6; abundance: .; d_gene: .; v_gene: TRBV9; CDR3nt: TGTGCCAGCAGCGCAACTGGGGCCAACGTCCTGACTTTC; CDR3aa: CASSATGANVLTF
j_gene: TRBJ2-7; abundance: .; d_gene: .; v_gene: TRBV28; CDR3nt: TGTGCCAGCAGTTTTATTGGTGAAAGAAGCCACTACGAGCAGTACTTC; CDR3aa: CASSFIGERSHYEQYF
j_gene: TRBJ2-2; abundance: .; d_gene: TRBD2; v_gene: TRBV9; CDR3nt: TGTGCCAGCAGCGTAGCCCCTAGCGGGAGTATAACCGGGGAGCTGTTTTTT; CDR3aa: CASSVAPSGSITGELFF
j_gene: TRBJ2-7; abundance: .; d_gene: .; v_gene: TRBV27; CDR3nt: TGTGCCAGCAGTTCTCGAGGGGCCGGGAGACATGACGACGAGCAGTACTTC; CDR3aa: CASSSRGAGRHDDEQYF
j_gene: TRBJ2-7; abundance: .; d_gene: TRBD2; v_gene: TRBV11-1; CDR3nt: TGTGCCAGCAGCTTAAGGGGACTAGGAGGGTCCTACGAGCAGTACTTC; CDR3aa: CASSLRGLGGSYEQYF
j_gene: TRBJ1-1; abundance: .; d_gene: .; v_gene: TRBV19; CDR3nt: TGTGCCAGTAGTATCGGTCAGGGGAACACTGAAGCTTTCTTT; CDR3aa: CASSIGQGNTEAFF
j_gene: TRBJ1-4; abundance: .; d_gene: .; v_gene: TRBV30; CDR3nt: TGTGCCTGGAGTACTTTGGGCGCAGCTAATGAAAAACTGTTTTTT; CDR3aa: CAWSTLGAANEKLFF
j_gene: TRBJ2-1; abundance: once; d_gene: .; v_gene: TRBV4-1; CDR3nt: TGCGCCAGCAGCCAAGATTTTTCTAGTGGTGAGGAGCAGTTCTTC; CDR3aa: CASSQDFSSGEEQFF
j_gene: TRBJ2-1; abundance: .; d_gene: .; v_gene: TRBV19; CDR3nt: TGTGCCAGTAGTACCCCCGGGACAGGGATTCTTACCGGGACTAGCAACTCCAATGAGCAGTTCTTC; CDR3aa: CASSTPGTGILTGTSNSNEQFF
j_gene: TRBJ2-7; abundance: .; d_gene: .; v_gene: TRBV28; CDR3nt: TGTGCCAGCAGTTCAGACTATTCCTACGAGCAGTACTTC; CDR3aa: CASSSDYSYEQYF
j_gene: TRBJ2-2; abundance: .; d_gene: TRBD2; v_gene: TRBV5-8; CDR3nt: TGTGCCAGCAGCTACCTAGCGGGAGGGCCTTCCGGGGAGCTGTTTTTT; CDR3aa: CASSYLAGGPSGELFF
j_gene: TRBJ2-2; abundance: .; d_gene: .; v_gene: TRBV6-5; CDR3nt: TGTGCCAGCAGTTACGGCGGGGACACCGGGGAGCTGTTTTTT; CDR3aa: CASSYGGDTGELFF
j_gene: TRBJ2-3; abundance: .; d_gene: TRBD2; v_gene: TRBV7-2; CDR3nt: TGTGCCAGCAGACCTTGGGCGGGAGCAGAAGATACGCAGTATTTT; CDR3aa: CASRPWAGAEDTQYF
j_gene: TRBJ2-3; abundance: .; d_gene: .; v_gene: TRBV6-5; CDR3nt: TGTGCCAGCAGTTACCTAATAACAACTAGCCCAGATACGCAGTATTTT; CDR3aa: CASSYLITTSPDTQYF
j_gene: TRBJ1-5; abundance: medium-sized; d_gene: .; v_gene: TRBV7-9; CDR3nt: TGTGCCAGCAGCTTAGCGGGGCTCAATCAGCCCCAGCATTTT; CDR3aa: CASSLAGLNQPQHF
j_gene: TRBJ2-7; abundance: .; d_gene: .; v_gene: TRBV7-6; CDR3nt: TGTGCCAGCAGCTTTAAGTTTGCAGACTACTACGAGCAGTACTTC; CDR3aa: CASSFKFADYYEQYF
j_gene: TRBJ2-3; abundance: .; d_gene: TRBD2; v_gene: TRBV7-2; CDR3nt: TGTGCCAGCAGCCGCAAGGTGGTCCGACTAGCGGGAGGGCCAGATACGCAGTATTTT; CDR3aa: CASSRKVVRLAGGPDTQYF
j_gene: TRBJ2-4; abundance: few; d_gene: .; v_gene: TRBV28; CDR3nt: TGTGCCAGCAGTTCGGGTTTAGCCAAAAACATTCAGTACTTC; CDR3aa: CASSSGLAKNIQYF
j_gene: TRBJ2-1; abundance: .; d_gene: TRBD2; v_gene: TRBV5-6; CDR3nt: TGTGCCAGCAGCCGTACTAGCGGGAGAAAGTATGAGCAGTTCTTC; CDR3aa: CASSRTSGRKYEQFF
j_gene: TRBJ2-3; abundance: .; d_gene: .; v_gene: TRBV15; CDR3nt: TGTGCCACCAGCAGAGATCCGGGGAGTCAGGATACGCAGTATTTT; CDR3aa: CATSRDPGSQDTQYF
j_gene: TRBJ2-3; abundance: .; d_gene: TRBD1; v_gene: TRBV5-1; CDR3nt: TGCGCCAGCAGCTTTCAAGGACAGGGGTTAGATACGCAGTATTTT; CDR3aa: CASSFQGQGLDTQYF
j_gene: TRBJ1-1; abundance: .; d_gene: .; v_gene: TRBV19; CDR3nt: TGTGCCAGTAGTCTTGGACAGTACACTGAAGCTTTCTTT; CDR3aa: CASSLGQYTEAFF
j_gene: TRBJ2-5; abundance: .; d_gene: .; v_gene: TRBV4-1; CDR3nt: TGCGCCAGCAGCCAACATCCCCCAGGTCAAGAGACCCAGTACTTC; CDR3aa: CASSQHPPGQETQYF
j_gene: TRBJ2-7; abundance: .; d_gene: .; v_gene: TRBV29-1; CDR3nt: TGCAGCGTCTCGGACAGTAGCTCCTACGAGCAGTACTTC; CDR3aa: CSVSDSSSYEQYF
j_gene: TRBJ1-5; abundance: .; d_gene: .; v_gene: TRBV5-6; CDR3nt: TGTGCCAGCAGCCTGGGGGGGGGTGATAGGCCCCAGCATTTT; CDR3aa: CASSLGGGDRPQHF
j_gene: TRBJ1-1; abundance: .; d_gene: .; v_gene: TRBV5-1; CDR3nt: TGCGCCAGCAGCTCCTTTCCACAGGGCGCCGGTGAAGCTTTCTTT; CDR3aa: CASSSFPQGAGEAFF
j_gene: TRBJ2-1; abundance: once; d_gene: .; v_gene: TRBV27; CDR3nt: TGTGCCAGCAGTTTAAGGTTGAGGGTTAGCTCCTACAATGAGCAGTTCTTC; CDR3aa: CASSLRLRVSSYNEQFF
j_gene: TRBJ2-1; abundance: .; d_gene: .; v_gene: TRBV6-5; CDR3nt: TGTGCCAGCAGTTACTCGGAGAGCTCCTACAATGAGCAGTTCTTC; CDR3aa: CASSYSESSYNEQFF
j_gene: TRBJ2-2; abundance: .; d_gene: .; v_gene: TRBV9; CDR3nt: TGTGCCAGCGAACTCCCCGACACCGGGGAGCTGTTTTTT; CDR3aa: CASELPDTGELFF
j_gene: TRBJ2-3; abundance: .; d_gene: .; v_gene: TRBV5-1; CDR3nt: TGCGCCAGCAGCTTGGAAAAAAGGGGAGATACGCAGTATTTT; CDR3aa: CASSLEKRGDTQYF
j_gene: TRBJ1-2; abundance: .; d_gene: .; v_gene: TRBV7-4; CDR3nt: TGTGCCAGCAGCTTATACATTGTCTATGGCTACACCTTC; CDR3aa: CASSLYIVYGYTF
j_gene: TRBJ2-3; abundance: .; d_gene: .; v_gene: TRBV9; CDR3nt: TGTGCCAGCAGCGCAGCGGCTAGCACAGATACGCAGTATTTT; CDR3aa: CASSAAASTDTQYF
j_gene: TRBJ1-4; abundance: .; d_gene: .; v_gene: TRBV30; CDR3nt: TGTGCCTCCCAGGGTTTCGAGGAAAAACTGTTTTTT; CDR3aa: CASQGFEEKLFF
j_gene: TRBJ2-6; abundance: .; d_gene: .; v_gene: TRBV7-3; CDR3nt: TGTGCCAGCAGCTCCGGGATAGGGACTGGGGCCAACGTCCTGACTTTC; CDR3aa: CASSSGIGTGANVLTF
j_gene: TRBJ1-2; abundance: .; d_gene: .; v_gene: TRBV4-1; CDR3nt: TGCGCCAGCAGCGAACAGGGAGGGAGGGGAGTCTCACCCTATGGCTACACCTTC; CDR3aa: CASSEQGGRGVSPYGYTF
j_gene: TRBJ2-7; abundance: .; d_gene: TRBD2; v_gene: TRBV5-4; CDR3nt: TGTGCCAGCAGCATCTGGACTAGTGAGCAGTACTTC; CDR3aa: CASSIWTSEQYF